These 12 T cell receptor beta chains were all obtained from the same sample, sequenced in a study of blood T cell repertoires in COVID-19. Produced via immunoSEQ multiplex PCR; TCRdb's table is partial and in-frame only. Among a few hundred thousand clones listed, around 89% were seen once. Sequenced: PBMCs or T cells enriched from blood (not recorded which). These receptors originate from a woman aged 25 to 39 who had recovered from COVID-19.

The chain joins TRBV2 to TRBJ1-6, with D tentatively TRBD1 (5 bases). The V gene's germline CDR1 is SNHLY and CDR2 FYNNEI. The V and J ends lost 0 bases and 9 bases respectively, with 12 bases between them. This CDR3 comprises 15 residues. CDR3 loop: CASSEALGGSSPLHF. The CDR3 nucleotides are TGTGCCAGCAGTGAAGCGCTTGGGGGGAGTTCACCCCTCCACTTT.

The chain is built from TRBV19 and TRBJ1-1, with no clear D. V lost 4 bases to trimming and J lost 3 bases, with 9 bases between them. CDR1 is LNHDA and CDR2 is SQIVND in the germline V gene (reference sequence). There are 13 residues in the CDR3. The CDR3 loop is CASSTTRDTEAFF. The CDR3 coding sequence is TGTGCCAGTAGTACCACCCGGGACACTGAAGCTTTCTTT.

V gene TRBV4-2 combines with J gene TRBJ1-4; TRBD1 might be the D (6 bases). The CDR3 spans 15 residues. Trimming cost V 0 bases and J 3 bases, with 8 bases left between them. Looked up from germline, CDR1 is LGHNA and CDR2 is YNFKEQ. CDR3 bases: TGTGCCAGCAGCCAAGATCAGGGGTCTAATGAAAAACTGTTTTTT. Amino acid sequence: CASSQDQGSNEKLFF.

This clone appeared a single time. This specimen includes other DNA sequences encoding the same CDR3. The CDR3, as DNA: TGTGCCAGCAGTTTTTATAGGGGCGTCGGTTACGAGCAGTACTTC. Translating it yields CASSFYRGVGYEQYF. The V and J genes are TRBV7-2 and TRBJ2-7; tentatively, D is TRBD1 (5 bases). Germline V CDR1 and CDR2: SGHTA, FQGNSA. Trimming cost V 6 bases and J 4 bases, with 19 bases left between them. This CDR3 is built from 15 residues.

V gene TRBV11-3 combines with J gene TRBJ2-1; TRBD2 agrees at 11 bases. The germline V gene encodes CDR1 SGHNT and CDR2 YENEEA. The V and J ends lost 5 bases and 4 bases, in that order; junction bases with no gene match: 7. The CDR3 extends over 16 amino acids. The CDR3 DNA reads TGTGCCAGCAGCCTAGGGACTAGCGGAGAATACAATGAGCAGTTCTTC. This encodes CASSLGTSGEYNEQFF.

The J gene is TRBJ2-3, the V gene TRBV30, with a possible D match to TRBD2 (6 bases). CDR1 is GTSNPN and CDR2 is SVGIG in the germline V gene (reference sequence). V was cut by 7 bases and J by 0 bases, with 8 bases left in between. This CDR3 has 12 amino acids. CDR3 in DNA: TGTGCCTTGAGCGGGAGCACAGATACGCAGTATTTT. This translates into CALSGSTDTQYF.

This clone was recorded only once. V usage is TRBV7-8 and J usage is TRBJ2-7; no definite D call. The CDR3 length is 12 residues. V was trimmed by 4 bases and J by 2 bases, leaving 6 bases between them. The germline gives CDR1 SGHVS, CDR2 FQNEAQ. The CDR3 DNA follows: TGTGCCAGCAGCTCCTCAGCCTACGAGCAGTACTTC. Its translation is CASSSSAYEQYF.

This chain connects TRBV29-1 to TRBJ1-2; D not certain. The CDR3 is 10 amino acids. V was cut by 3 bases and J by 4 bases, with 3 bases left in between. Germline-derived CDR1 and CDR2 are SQVTM and ANQGSEA. In DNA, the CDR3 is TGCAGCGTTGACAGCTATGGCTACACCTTC. Translated, it gives CSVDSYGYTF.

The rearrangement links TRBV23-1 to TRBJ1-5; D is perhaps TRBD1 (5 bases). TRBV23-1 is an ORF, with its function uncertain. CDR3 length: 21 residues. Trimming pared 5 bases from V and 2 bases from J, leaving 31 bases between. CDR3 in amino acids: CASSLDQSGDFGRLGNQPQHF. The CDR3 nucleotides read TGCGCCAGCAGTTTGGACCAATCGGGGGATTTCGGTCGTTTGGGCAATCAGCCCCAGCATTTT.

V gene TRBV30 combines with J gene TRBJ1-1; D ambiguous. Germline CDR1 and CDR2: GTSNPN and SVGIG (reference sequence). The CDR3 is 14 amino acids. With 0 bases removed from V and 0 bases from J, the gap between germline ends came to 8 bases. CDR3 loop: CAWSVGQLNTEAFF. CDR3 bases: TGTGCCTGGAGTGTGGGCCAGCTGAACACTGAAGCTTTCTTT.

The rearrangement joins TRBV7-3 to TRBJ1-1; perhaps TRBD1 as D (6 bases). Between the trimmed V and J ends, which lost 4 bases and 5 bases, there was a span of 17 bases. From germline, CDR1 is SGHTA and CDR2 FQGTGA. This CDR3 has 15 residues. This CDR3 reads CASSSAGGRGTEAFF. The CDR3 DNA reads as TGTGCCAGCAGCTCCGCGGGGGGCAGAGGGACTGAAGCTTTCTTT.

V usage is TRBV6-5 and J usage is TRBJ1-1; tentatively, D is TRBD1 (5 bases). The CDR3 consists of 14 residues. Per the germline V gene, CDR1 is MNHEY and CDR2 is SVGAGI. Trimming pared 2 bases from V and 7 bases from J, leaving 14 bases between. The chain's CDR3 is CASSYRGSVGEAFF. The CDR3 nucleotides read TGTGCCAGCAGTTACCGGGGGAGTGTCGGTGAAGCTTTCTTT.